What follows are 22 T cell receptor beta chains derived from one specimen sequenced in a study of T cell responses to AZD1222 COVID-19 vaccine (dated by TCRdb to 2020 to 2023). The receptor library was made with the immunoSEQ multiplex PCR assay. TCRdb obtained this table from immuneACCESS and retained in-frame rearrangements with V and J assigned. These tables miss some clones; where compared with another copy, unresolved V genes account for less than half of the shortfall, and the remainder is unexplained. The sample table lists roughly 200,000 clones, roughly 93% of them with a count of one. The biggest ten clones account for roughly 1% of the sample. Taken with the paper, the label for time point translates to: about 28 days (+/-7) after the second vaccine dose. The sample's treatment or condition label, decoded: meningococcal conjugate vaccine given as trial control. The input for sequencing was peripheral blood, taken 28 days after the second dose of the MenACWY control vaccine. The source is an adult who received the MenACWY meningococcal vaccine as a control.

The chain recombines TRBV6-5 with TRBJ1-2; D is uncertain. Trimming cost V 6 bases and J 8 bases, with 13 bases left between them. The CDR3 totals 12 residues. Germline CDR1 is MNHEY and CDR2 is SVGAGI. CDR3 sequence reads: CASRITGGGYTF. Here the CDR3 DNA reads TGTGCCAGCAGGATCACGGGTGGAGGCTACACCTTC.

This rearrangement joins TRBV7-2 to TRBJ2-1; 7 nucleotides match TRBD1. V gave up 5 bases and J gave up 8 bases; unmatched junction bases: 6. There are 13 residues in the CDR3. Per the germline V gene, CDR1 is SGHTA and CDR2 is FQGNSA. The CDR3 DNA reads TGTGCCAGCAGCCTGGGACAGAGTTATGAGCAGTTCTTC. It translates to CASSLGQSYEQFF.

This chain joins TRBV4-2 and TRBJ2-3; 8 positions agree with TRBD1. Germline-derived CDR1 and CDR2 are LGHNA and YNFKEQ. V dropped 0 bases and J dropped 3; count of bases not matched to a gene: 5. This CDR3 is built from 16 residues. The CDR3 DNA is TGTGCCAGCAGCCAAGACCTCAGGGGGCGAACAGATACGCAGTATTTT. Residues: CASSQDLRGRTDTQYF.

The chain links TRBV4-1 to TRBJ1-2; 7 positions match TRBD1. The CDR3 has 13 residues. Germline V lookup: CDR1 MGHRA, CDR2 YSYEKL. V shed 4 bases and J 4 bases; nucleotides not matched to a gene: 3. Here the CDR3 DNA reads TGCGCCAGCAGCCCAGGACAGGTCTATGGCTACACCTTC. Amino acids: CASSPGQVYGYTF.

The CDR3 nucleotides read TGCAGTGCTAGTTGGAGGGAGGGCTACACCTTC. It is translated as CSASWREGYTF. This chain joins TRBV20-1 and TRBJ1-2; no clear D gene. CDR1 and CDR2 from the germline V gene are DFQATT and SNEGSKA (reference sequence). The CDR3 has 11 residues. Trimming stripped 3 bases from V and 8 bases from J, with 10 bases between.

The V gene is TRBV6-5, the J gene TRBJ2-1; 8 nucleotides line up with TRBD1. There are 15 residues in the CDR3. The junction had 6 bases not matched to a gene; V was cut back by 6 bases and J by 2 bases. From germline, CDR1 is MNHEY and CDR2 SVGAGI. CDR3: CASRPDRGPYNEQFF. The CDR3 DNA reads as TGTGCCAGCAGGCCCGACAGGGGCCCCTACAATGAGCAGTTCTTC.

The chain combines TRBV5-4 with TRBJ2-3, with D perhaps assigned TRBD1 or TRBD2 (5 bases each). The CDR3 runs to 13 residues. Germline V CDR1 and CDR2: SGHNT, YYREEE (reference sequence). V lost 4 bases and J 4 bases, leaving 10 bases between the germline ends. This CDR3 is CASSPGSADTQYF. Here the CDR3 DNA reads TGTGCCAGCAGCCCAGGGAGCGCAGATACGCAGTATTTT.

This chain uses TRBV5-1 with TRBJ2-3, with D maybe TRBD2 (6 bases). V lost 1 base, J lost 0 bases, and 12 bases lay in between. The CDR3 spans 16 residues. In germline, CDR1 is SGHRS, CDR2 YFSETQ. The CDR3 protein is CASSLSRGYSTDTQYF. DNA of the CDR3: TGCGCCAGCAGCTTGTCTCGGGGGTATAGCACAGATACGCAGTATTTT.

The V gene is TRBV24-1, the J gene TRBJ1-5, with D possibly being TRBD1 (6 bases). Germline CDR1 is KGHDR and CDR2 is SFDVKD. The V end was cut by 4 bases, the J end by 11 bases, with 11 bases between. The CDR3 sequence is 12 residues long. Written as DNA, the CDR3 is TGTGCCACCAGTGACCGAGGACAGACCCAGCATTTT. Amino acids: CATSDRGQTQHF.

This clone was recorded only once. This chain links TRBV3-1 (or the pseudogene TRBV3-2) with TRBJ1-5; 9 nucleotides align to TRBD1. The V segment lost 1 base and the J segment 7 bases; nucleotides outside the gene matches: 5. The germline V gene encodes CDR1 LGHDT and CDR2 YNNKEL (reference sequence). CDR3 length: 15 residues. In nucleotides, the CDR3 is TGTGCCAGCAGCCAAGGGACAGGGGTCGGCCAGCCCCAGCATTTT. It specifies CASSQGTGVGQPQHF.

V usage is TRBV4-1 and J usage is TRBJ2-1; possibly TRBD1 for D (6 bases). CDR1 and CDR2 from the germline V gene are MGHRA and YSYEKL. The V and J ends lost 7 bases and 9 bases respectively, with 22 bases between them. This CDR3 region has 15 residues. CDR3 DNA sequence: TGCGCCAGCACCCTTGGACAGCCACGCCGGGTTGAGCAGTTCTTC. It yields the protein CASTLGQPRRVEQFF.

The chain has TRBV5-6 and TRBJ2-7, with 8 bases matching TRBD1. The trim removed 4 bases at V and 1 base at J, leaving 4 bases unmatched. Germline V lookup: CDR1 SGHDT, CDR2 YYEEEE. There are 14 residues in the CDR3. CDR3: CASSMGQASYEQYF. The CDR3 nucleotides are TGTGCCAGCAGCATGGGACAGGCATCCTACGAGCAGTACTTC. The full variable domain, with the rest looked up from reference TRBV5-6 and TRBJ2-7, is DAGVTQSPTHLIKTRGQQVTLRCSPKSGHDTVSWYQQALGQGPQFIFQYYEEEERQRGNFPDRFSGHQFPNYSSELNVNALLLGDSALYLCASSMGQASYEQYFGPGTRLTVT.

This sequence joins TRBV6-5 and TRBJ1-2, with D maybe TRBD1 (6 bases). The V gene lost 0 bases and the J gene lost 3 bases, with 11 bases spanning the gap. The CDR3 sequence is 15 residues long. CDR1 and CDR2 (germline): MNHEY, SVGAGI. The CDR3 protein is CASSYSNRVDYGYTF. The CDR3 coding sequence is TGTGCCAGCAGTTACTCCAACAGGGTGGACTATGGCTACACCTTC.

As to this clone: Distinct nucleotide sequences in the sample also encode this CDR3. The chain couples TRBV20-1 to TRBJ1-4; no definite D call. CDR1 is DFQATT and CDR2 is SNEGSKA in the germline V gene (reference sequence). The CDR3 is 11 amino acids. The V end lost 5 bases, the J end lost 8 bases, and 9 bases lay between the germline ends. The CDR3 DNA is TGCAGTGCTGGGCGCACCGAAAAACTGTTTTTT. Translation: CSAGRTEKLFF.

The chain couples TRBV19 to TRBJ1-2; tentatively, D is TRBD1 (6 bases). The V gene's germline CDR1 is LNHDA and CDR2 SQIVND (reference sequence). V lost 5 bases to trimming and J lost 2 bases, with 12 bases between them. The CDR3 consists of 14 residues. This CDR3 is CASSVLQGNYGYTF. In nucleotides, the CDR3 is TGTGCCAGTAGTGTCCTACAGGGCAACTATGGCTACACCTTC.

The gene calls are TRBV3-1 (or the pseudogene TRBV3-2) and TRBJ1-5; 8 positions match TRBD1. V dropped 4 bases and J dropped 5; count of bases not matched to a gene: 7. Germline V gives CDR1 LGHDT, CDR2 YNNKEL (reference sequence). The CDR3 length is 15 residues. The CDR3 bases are TGTGCCAGCAGCCCCTGGACAGGGCTGGATCAGCCCCAGCATTTT. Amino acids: CASSPWTGLDQPQHF.

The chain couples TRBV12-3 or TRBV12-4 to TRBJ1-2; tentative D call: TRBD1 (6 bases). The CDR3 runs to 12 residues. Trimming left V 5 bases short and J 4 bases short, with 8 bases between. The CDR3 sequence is CASSAQGYGYTF. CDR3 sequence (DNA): TGTGCCAGCAGTGCACAGGGCTATGGCTACACCTTC.

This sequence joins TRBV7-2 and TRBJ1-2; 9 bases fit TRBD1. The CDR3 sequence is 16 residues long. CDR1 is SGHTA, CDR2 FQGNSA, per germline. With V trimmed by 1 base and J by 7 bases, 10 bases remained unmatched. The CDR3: CASSLGLGQGVGGYTF. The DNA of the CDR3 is TGTGCCAGCAGCTTAGGCCTGGGACAGGGCGTAGGTGGCTACACCTTC.

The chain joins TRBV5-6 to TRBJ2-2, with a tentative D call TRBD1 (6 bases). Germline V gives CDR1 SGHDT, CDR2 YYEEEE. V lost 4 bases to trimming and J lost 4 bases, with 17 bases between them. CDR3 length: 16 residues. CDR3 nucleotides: TGTGCCAGCAGCCCTTGGTGGGGGCGGGCCACCGGGGAGCTGTTTTTT. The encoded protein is CASSPWWGRATGELFF.

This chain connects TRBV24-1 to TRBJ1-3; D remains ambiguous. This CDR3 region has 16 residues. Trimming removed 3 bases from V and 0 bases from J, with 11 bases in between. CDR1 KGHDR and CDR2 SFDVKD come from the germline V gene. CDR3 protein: CATSDPTGPSGNTIYF. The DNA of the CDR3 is TGTGCCACCAGTGATCCGACCGGCCCCTCTGGAAACACCATATATTTT.

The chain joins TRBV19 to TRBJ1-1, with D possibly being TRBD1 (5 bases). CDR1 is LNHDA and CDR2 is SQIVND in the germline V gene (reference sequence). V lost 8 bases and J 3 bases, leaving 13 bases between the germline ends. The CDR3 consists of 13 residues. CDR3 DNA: TGTGCCAGTGCAGGGCGGGAGGACACTGAAGCTTTCTTT. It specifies CASAGREDTEAFF.

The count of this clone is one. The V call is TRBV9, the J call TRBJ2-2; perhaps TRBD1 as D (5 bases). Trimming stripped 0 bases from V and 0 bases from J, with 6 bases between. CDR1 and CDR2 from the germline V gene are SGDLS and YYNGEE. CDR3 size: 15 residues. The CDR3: CASSVGQSNTGELFF. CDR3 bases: TGTGCCAGCAGCGTAGGACAGTCGAACACCGGGGAGCTGTTTTTT.